This is a list of T cell receptor beta chains from one sample in a study of T cell responses to AZD1222 COVID-19 vaccine. Clones were sequenced by immunoSEQ multiplex PCR, and TCRdb holds only the in-frame ones, with some missing. The table records nearly 110,000 clones, around 90% of them present only once. This material consisted of peripheral blood, taken 28 days after the second AZD1222 dose. Every receptor here comes from an adult who received the AZD1222 COVID-19 vaccine. Both conserved end residues are part of each CDR3. D genes are given only for firm matches. The size entry is marked missing in some rows and otherwise reads once, few, many or a size class.

size: once; D: -; V: TRBV5-4; J: TRBJ2-7; CDR3: CASSLQGREQYF; DNA: TGTGCCAGCAGCTTACAGGGGAGGGAGCAGTACTTC
size: -; D: -; V: TRBV9; J: TRBJ2-7; CDR3: CASSVGDTHSYEQYF; DNA: TGTGCCAGCAGCGTAGGTGATACACACTCCTACGAGCAGTACTTC
size: -; D: TRBD2; V: TRBV4-3; J: TRBJ2-1; CDR3: CASSQVRGDSYNEQFF; DNA: TGCGCCAGCAGCCAGGTGCGGGGGGACTCCTACAATGAGCAGTTCTTC
size: -; D: -; V: TRBV10-1; J: TRBJ2-4; CDR3: CASSVQQKGENIQYF; DNA: TGCGCCAGCAGTGTCCAACAGAAAGGCGAAAACATTCAGTACTTC
size: -; D: -; V: TRBV5-8; J: TRBJ2-1; CDR3: CASSSKGNRNEQFF; DNA: TGTGCCAGCAGCTCCAAGGGGAATAGGAATGAGCAGTTCTTC
size: once; D: -; V: TRBV7-6; J: TRBJ1-2; CDR3: CASSLGPGGPNYGYTF; DNA: TGTGCCAGCAGCTTAGGTCCCGGTGGGCCTAACTATGGCTACACCTTC
size: few; D: TRBD1; V: TRBV7-9; J: TRBJ2-7; CDR3: CASSSNRDRGHEQYF; DNA: TGTGCCAGCAGCTCCAACCGGGACAGGGGCCACGAGCAGTACTTC
size: -; D: -; V: TRBV3-1/TRBV3-2; J: TRBJ2-3; CDR3: CASSQVGGTSTDTQYF; DNA: TGTGCCAGCAGCCAAGTCGGGGGTACTAGCACAGATACGCAGTATTTT
size: -; D: -; V: TRBV11-3; J: TRBJ1-3; CDR3: CASSLDHSTGNTIYF; DNA: TGTGCCAGCAGCTTAGACCACAGTACTGGAAACACCATATATTTT
size: -; D: -; V: TRBV12-3/TRBV12-4; J: TRBJ1-1; CDR3: CASSLPPRFEAFF; DNA: TGTGCCAGCAGTTTACCCCCACGGTTTGAAGCTTTCTTT
size: -; D: -; V: TRBV7-2; J: TRBJ2-5; CDR3: CASRPGLQETQYF; DNA: TGTGCCAGCAGGCCTGGACTACAAGAGACCCAGTACTTC
size: -; D: TRBD1; V: TRBV18; J: TRBJ2-2; CDR3: CASSPRQGALSGELFF; DNA: TGTGCCAGCTCACCACGTCAGGGGGCTTTGTCCGGGGAGCTGTTTTTT
size: -; D: TRBD2; V: TRBV3-1/TRBV3-2; J: TRBJ2-3; CDR3: CASSQLPKREGRFSDTQYF; DNA: TGTGCCAGCAGCCAACTACCGAAACGGGAGGGCCGTTTCTCAGATACGCAGTATTTT
size: -; D: -; V: TRBV19; J: TRBJ2-2; CDR3: CASSISGRMAGELFF; DNA: TGTGCCAGTAGTATTTCCGGCAGAATGGCCGGGGAGCTGTTTTTT
size: -; D: -; V: TRBV7-2; J: TRBJ1-5; CDR3: CASSLTGAQGPNQPQHF; DNA: TGTGCCAGCAGCTTAACTGGTGCGCAGGGGCCAAATCAGCCCCAGCATTTT
size: -; D: TRBD1; V: TRBV3-1/TRBV3-2; J: TRBJ1-1; CDR3: CASSQFGDRWF; DNA: TGTGCCAGCAGCCAATTCGGGGACAGGTGGTTT
size: -; D: TRBD2; V: TRBV7-9; J: TRBJ2-1; CDR3: CASSSLAGSNNEQFF; DNA: TGTGCCAGCAGCTCCTTAGCGGGGTCCAACAATGAGCAGTTCTTC
size: once; D: -; V: TRBV7-2; J: TRBJ2-2; CDR3: CASSLALAQTGELFF; DNA: TGTGCCAGCAGCTTAGCGCTAGCCCAGACCGGGGAGCTGTTTTTT
size: -; D: -; V: TRBV25-1; J: TRBJ2-5; CDR3: CASSPARGYQETQYF; DNA: TGTGCCAGCAGTCCAGCTAGGGGGTACCAAGAGACCCAGTACTTC
size: -; D: TRBD1; V: TRBV7-9; J: TRBJ2-7; CDR3: CASSFTGGSYEQYF; DNA: TGTGCCAGCAGCTTCACAGGGGGCTCCTACGAGCAGTACTTC
size: -; D: -; V: TRBV7-9; J: TRBJ2-7; CDR3: CASSEGYQGSAGFEQYF; DNA: TGTGCCAGCAGCGAGGGGTATCAGGGGTCCGCCGGGTTCGAGCAGTACTTC
size: once; D: TRBD2; V: TRBV5-1; J: TRBJ2-1; CDR3: CASSLIGGGNNEQFF; DNA: TGCGCCAGCAGCTTGATAGGCGGGGGGAACAATGAGCAGTTCTTC
size: -; D: -; V: TRBV19; J: TRBJ1-3; CDR3: CASRKGSSAGNTIYF; DNA: TGTGCCAGCAGAAAGGGTTCTAGCGCTGGAAACACCATATATTTT
size: -; D: -; V: TRBV18; J: TRBJ2-3; CDR3: CASSPYSDTQYF; DNA: TGTGCCAGCTCACCCTATTCCGATACGCAGTATTTT
size: -; D: -; V: TRBV7-9; J: TRBJ1-4; CDR3: CASSLAEYRERGEKLFF; DNA: TGTGCCAGCAGCTTAGCGGAGTACAGAGAAAGGGGTGAAAAACTGTTTTTT
size: -; D: -; V: TRBV19; J: TRBJ1-6; CDR3: CASSVSQGSSYNSPLHF; DNA: TGTGCCAGTAGTGTCTCACAGGGTAGCTCCTATAATTCACCCCTCCACTTT
size: -; D: -; V: TRBV6-5; J: TRBJ1-2; CDR3: CASKTPGHNNYGYTF; DNA: TGTGCCAGCAAGACCCCGGGACACAATAACTATGGCTACACCTTC
size: -; D: TRBD1; V: TRBV9; J: TRBJ1-3; CDR3: CASSGTGRSSGNTIYF; DNA: TGTGCCAGCAGCGGGACAGGCCGAAGCTCTGGAAACACCATATATTTT
size: -; D: TRBD1; V: TRBV13; J: TRBJ2-7; CDR3: CASSVGQVVTYEQYF; DNA: TGTGCCAGCAGCGTAGGACAGGTCGTCACCTACGAGCAGTACTTC
size: -; D: TRBD1; V: TRBV6-5; J: TRBJ2-7; CDR3: CASRTGVSYEQYF; DNA: TGTGCCAGCCGGACAGGGGTATCCTACGAGCAGTACTTC